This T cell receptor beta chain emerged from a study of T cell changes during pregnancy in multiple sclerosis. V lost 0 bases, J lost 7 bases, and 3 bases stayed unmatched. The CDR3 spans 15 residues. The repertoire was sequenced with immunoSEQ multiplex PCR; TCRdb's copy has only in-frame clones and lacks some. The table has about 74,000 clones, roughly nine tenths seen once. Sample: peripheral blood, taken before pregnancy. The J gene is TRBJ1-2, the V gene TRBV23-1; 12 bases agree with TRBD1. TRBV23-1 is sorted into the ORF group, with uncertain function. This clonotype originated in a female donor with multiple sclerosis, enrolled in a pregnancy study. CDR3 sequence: CASSQSGQGAAGYTF. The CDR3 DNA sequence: TGCGCCAGCAGTCAATCGGGACAGGGGGCGGCTGGCTACACCTTC.